The present TCR beta chain was sequenced within a study of beta chain features in type 1 diabetes. Whole-study context: Patient and healthy donor groups were alike in age, gender and cell yields.

Investigators reverse transcribed all isolated RNA, so they sequenced expressed TCRB transcripts. Measured with immunoSEQ multiplex PCR; TCRdb has only the in-frame clones, and not every one. This sample has 500,000 to 650,000 clones, with 9.5% to 15% found just once. CD45RO/CCR7/CD25/CD127/CD95/CD27 sorting isolated CD4+ naive, central memory, regulatory and stem cell-like memory cells. Of note for this clone: Its specificity is unknown.

CDR1 is SGDLS and CDR2 is YYNGEE in the germline V gene. This CDR3 has 18 amino acids. V was pared by 0 bases and J by 0 bases, with 17 bases between. Overall study findings and caveats: All four CD4+ subsets of Type 1 diabetes patients contained TCRB CDR3s that were moderately but significantly shorter. Cells expressing TCR highly could be over-represented by cDNA sequencing. For patients and controls alike, PCR might favor shorter templates to the same degree.

The chain uses TRBV9 and TRBJ2-3; a possible D gene is TRBD2 (6 bases). This TCR was recovered from a man in his thirties or forties with type 1 diabetes. Input material: naive CD4+ T cells from blood. CDR3 loop: CASSVAPGDSFSTDTQYF. The CDR3, as DNA: TGTGCCAGCAGCGTAGCCCCGGGGGACTCCTTTAGCACAGATACGCAGTATTTT.